These 25 T cell receptor beta chains were all obtained from the same sample, sequenced in a study of cytomegalovirus exposure and HLA in healthy donors. 60 Vbeta and 13 Jbeta primers were used in PCR. TCRdb keeps only in-frame clones here, not all; method: immunoSEQ multiplex PCR. The table records about 160,000 clones, 75% of them present only once. Sequences were obtained from PBMCs. Every receptor here comes from a woman aged 45-60 years in good health and CMV-seropositive.

The J gene is TRBJ1-1, the V gene TRBV5-6, with a tentative D call TRBD1 (6 bases). Germline loops: CDR1 SGHDT, CDR2 YYEEEE. The CDR3 totals 16 residues. The V end lost 0 bases, the J end lost 1 base, and 13 bases lay between the germline ends. CDR3 region: CASSLERGQTNTEAFF. The CDR3 bases are TGTGCCAGCAGCTTGGAGAGGGGACAAACGAACACTGAAGCTTTCTTT.

V and J are TRBV5-6 and TRBJ1-1; the D is unclear. The V and J ends lost 3 bases and 8 bases respectively, with 17 bases between them. Germline V gives CDR1 SGHDT, CDR2 YYEEEE. The CDR3 totals 14 residues. CDR3 bases: TGTGCCAGCAGCTCAGACCTCCCGGAGAGAGAAGCTTTCTTT. Amino acid sequence: CASSSDLPEREAFF.

In this sample, this clone turned up once. The rearrangement uses TRBV9 and TRBJ2-1; 7 bases agree with TRBD1. Per germline, CDR1 SGDLS and CDR2 YYNGEE. This CDR3 region has 14 residues. Trimming cost V 4 bases and J 7 bases; bases outside gene matches: 8. The DNA of the CDR3 is TGTGCCAGCAGCACGATTGGGGGACAGAATGAGCAGTTCTTC. Its translation: CASSTIGGQNEQFF.

This chain links TRBV9 with TRBJ1-1, with TRBD1 as a possible D gene (6 bases). V was trimmed by 7 bases and J by 4 bases, leaving 14 bases between them. The CDR3 has 13 residues. The germline gives CDR1 SGDLS, CDR2 YYNGEE. The CDR3 DNA is TGTGCCAGCGGGGGGGCAGGGCCCACTGAAGCTTTCTTT. Its translation: CASGGAGPTEAFF.

A single count supports this clone. The CDR3 here is CASSLGAGGNTEAFF. Written as DNA, the CDR3 is TGTGCCAGCAGCTTGGGGGCGGGAGGGAACACTGAAGCTTTCTTT. The chain combines TRBV5-6 with TRBJ1-1; the D is unclear. This CDR3 has 15 amino acids. Germline V gives CDR1 SGHDT, CDR2 YYEEEE. V lost 0 bases and J 1 base, leaving 10 bases between the germline ends.

The V gene is TRBV18, the J gene TRBJ2-7; 11 nucleotides line up with TRBD2. Trimming removed 6 bases from V and 3 bases from J; junction bases left unmatched: 10. CDR3 length: 16 residues. The germline V gene has CDR1 KGHSH and CDR2 LQKENI. The CDR3 coding sequence is TGTGCCAGCTCGTTATCTAGCGGGGGGCGGAACTACGAGCAGTACTTC. Its protein product is CASSLSSGGRNYEQYF.

The chain recombines TRBV4-1 with TRBJ1-3, with D tentatively TRBD1 (5 bases). Germline V gene lookup returns CDR1 MGHRA and CDR2 YSYEKL. The V and J ends lost 2 bases and 8 bases respectively, with 16 bases between them. This CDR3 contains 15 residues. This chain's CDR3 is CASSQTGLTGYTIYF. CDR3 nucleotide sequence: TGCGCCAGCAGCCAAACAGGCCTGACTGGGTACACCATATATTTT.

This sequence joins TRBV11-2 and TRBJ2-2; 7 bases are a match to TRBD1. This CDR3 has 16 residues. Germline V gene data show CDR1 as SGHAT and CDR2 as FQNNGV. With V trimmed by 5 bases and J by 2 bases, 8 bases remained unmatched. The CDR3: CASSVWGQRNTGELFF. CDR3 coding DNA: TGTGCCAGCAGCGTCTGGGGACAGAGAAACACCGGGGAGCTGTTTTTT.

The V gene is TRBV5-4, the J gene TRBJ1-4; 9 bases are shared with TRBD1. J lost 7 bases, V lost 3 bases, and 13 bases had no gene match. CDR1 and CDR2 (germline): SGHNT, YYREEE (reference sequence). CDR3 length: 17 amino acids. The CDR3 DNA follows: TGTGCCAGCAGCTCGGGGACAGGGAAGAGGGCTAGTGAAAAACTGTTTTTT. Its translation is CASSSGTGKRASEKLFF.

The chain combines TRBV29-1 with TRBJ1-1; no firm D call. Trimming shortened V by 7 bases and J by 7 bases, and 16 bases separated the two germline ends. Germline lookup yields CDR1 SQVTM and CDR2 ANQGSEA. There are 12 residues in the CDR3. The CDR3 sequence: CSASPGGSEAFF. CDR3 sequence (DNA): TGCAGCGCTAGTCCGGGTGGGAGTGAAGCTTTCTTT.

The chain employs TRBV28 and TRBJ2-3, with 7 bases that match TRBD1. The CDR3 length is 16 residues. Germline V gene data show CDR1 as MDHEN and CDR2 as SYDVKM. V gave up 5 bases and J gave up 4 bases; unmatched junction bases: 12. The CDR3 loop reads CASSPPLAQGADTQYF. CDR3 DNA: TGTGCCAGCAGTCCCCCCCTCGCGCAGGGGGCAGATACGCAGTATTTT. The full variable domain, rest sourced from reference TRBV28 and TRBJ2-3, is DVKVTQSSRYLVKRTGEKVFLECVQDMDHENMFWYRQDPGLGLRLIYFSYDVKMKEKGDIPEGYSVSREKKERFSLILESASTNQTSMYLCASSPPLAQGADTQYFGPGTRLTVL.

The chain joins TRBV29-1 to TRBJ2-1, with TRBD2 identical over 8 bases. The CDR3 runs to 15 residues. Germline V lookup: CDR1 SQVTM, CDR2 ANQGSEA. Trimming cost V 4 bases and J 0 bases; bases outside gene matches: 5. CDR3 nucleotides: TGCAGCGTTGCGGGGGGGCTCTCCTCCTACAATGAGCAGTTCTTC. This encodes CSVAGGLSSYNEQFF.

This chain joins TRBV9 and TRBJ2-1; 12 nucleotides line up with TRBD2. V was clipped by 0 bases and J by 10 bases; unmatched bases: 11. This CDR3 spans 17 amino acids. The germline gives CDR1 SGDLS, CDR2 YYNGEE. This CDR3 is CASSVGASGGAWKEQFF. DNA of the CDR3: TGTGCCAGCAGCGTAGGGGCTAGCGGGGGGGCCTGGAAAGAGCAGTTCTTC. The full variable domain, completed using reference TRBV9 and TRBJ2-1, is DSGVTQTPKHLITATGQRVTLRCSPRSGDLSVYWYQQSLDQGLQFLIQYYNGEERAKGNILERFSAQQFPDLHSELNLSSLELGDSALYFCASSVGASGGAWKEQFFGPGTRLTVL.

This clone is a singleton in its sample. The chain is built from TRBV5-4 and TRBJ1-2; D perhaps matches TRBD1 (6 bases). The CDR3 extends over 13 amino acids. CDR1 is SGHNT, CDR2 YYREEE, per germline (reference sequence). Trimming took off 0 bases at V and 8 bases at J, with 11 bases between the two ends. The CDR3 DNA follows: TGTGCCAGCAGCTTGGTTGGGGGCGGCGGCTACACCTTC. Protein: CASSLVGGGGYTF.

This chain connects TRBV5-1 to TRBJ1-2; D gene ambiguous. Deletions cut 0 bases from V and 2 bases from J, with 11 bases between. Germline lookup yields CDR1 SGHRS and CDR2 YFSETQ. The CDR3 contains 15 residues. The CDR3 loop reads CASSLGHGENYGYTF. DNA of the CDR3: TGCGCCAGCAGCTTGGGACACGGTGAGAACTATGGCTACACCTTC.

This clone was counted a single time. The chain has TRBV13 and TRBJ2-7, with D possibly being TRBD2 (5 bases). Germline V gene lookup returns CDR1 PRHDT and CDR2 FYEKMQ (reference sequence). V dropped 2 bases and J dropped 6 bases, with 14 bases sitting between them. CDR3 length equals 14 residues. For the CDR3, the DNA is TGTGCCAGCAGCTTAAAACTAGAACCCCTCGAGCAGTACTTC. It translates to CASSLKLEPLEQYF.

This sequence joins TRBV20-1 and TRBJ2-3; D is ambiguous. This CDR3 region has 10 residues. With 3 bases removed from V and 6 bases from J, the gap between germline ends came to 4 bases. The germline V gene has CDR1 DFQATT and CDR2 SNEGSKA (reference sequence). As DNA, the CDR3 is TGCAGTGCTAGCCTGGATACGCAGTATTTT. Translating it yields CSASLDTQYF.

CDR3 in amino acids: CASRLRDSSYEQYF. CDR3 DNA: TGCGCCAGCAGACTAAGGGACAGCTCCTACGAGCAGTACTTC. This chain connects TRBV5-1 to TRBJ2-7; 7 positions match TRBD1. CDR1 and CDR2 from the germline V gene are SGHRS and YFSETQ. V shed 5 bases, J shed 0 bases, and the junction held 5 bases outside the gene matches. The CDR3 is 14 amino acids.

Comments on this clone: This is likely a read error, given that the CDR3 carries no conserved phenylalanine or tryptophan at its end. The gene calls are TRBV30 and TRBJ1-2, with D possibly matching TRBD1 (6 bases). V lost 3 bases and J 7 bases, leaving 12 bases between the germline ends. Looked up from germline, CDR1 is GTSNPN and CDR2 is SVGIG (reference sequence). The CDR3 contains 12 residues. The CDR3 nucleotides are TGTGCCTGGAGGGAGGACAGAAGTGGCTACACCCTC. This sequence encodes CAWREDRSGYTL.

The J gene is TRBJ2-6, the V gene TRBV4-1; no firm D call. The CDR3 runs 19 residues. Germline lookup yields CDR1 MGHRA and CDR2 YSYEKL. Trimming pared 1 base from V and 4 bases from J, leaving 20 bases between. In DNA, the CDR3 is TGCGCCAGCAGCCAAGGATTTCGCGGAGCCAGCCCCGGGGCCAACGTCCTGACTTTC. Residues: CASSQGFRGASPGANVLTF.

The chain couples TRBV6-5 to TRBJ1-3, with D unresolved. Germline assignment: CDR1 MNHEY and CDR2 SVGAGI. V was clipped by 0 bases and J by 0 bases, with 6 bases between them. The CDR3 runs 15 residues. The chain's CDR3 is CASSYSAISGNTIYF. CDR3 coding DNA: TGTGCCAGCAGTTACTCAGCCATCTCTGGAAACACCATATATTTT.

For the CDR3, the DNA is TGTGCTAGTGGTTTGGCCTACGGGGACAGGGGCACTGAAGCTTTCTTT. Residues: CASGLAYGDRGTEAFF. V usage is TRBV12-5 and J usage is TRBJ1-1; 10 bases line up with TRBD1. CDR1 and CDR2 from the germline V gene are LGHNT and FRNRAP. This CDR3 region has 16 residues. With V trimmed by 1 base and J by 4 bases, 6 bases remained unmatched.

This clone was detected a few times. The chain links TRBV7-9 to TRBJ2-5, with 7 bases lining up with TRBD1. The ends lost 5 bases at V and 10 bases at J; junction bases unmatched: 16. Germline V gene data show CDR1 as SEHNR and CDR2 as FQNEAQ (reference sequence). The CDR3 extends over 15 amino acids. The CDR3 spells CASSVPGTAPSSQYF. CDR3 bases: TGTGCCAGCAGCGTCCCCGGGACAGCCCCGTCGAGCCAGTACTTC.

The chain employs TRBV5-1 and TRBJ1-2; D is unresolved. The V gene lost 0 bases and the J gene lost 8 bases, with 14 bases spanning the gap. The CDR3 is 14 amino acids. Germline lookup yields CDR1 SGHRS and CDR2 YFSETQ. The CDR3 coding sequence is TGCGCCAGCAGCTTGGCCTCGGAGGGTAACGGCTACACCTTC. Translated: CASSLASEGNGYTF.

The J gene is TRBJ1-1, the V gene TRBV5-6; 7 bases match TRBD1. The germline gives CDR1 SGHDT, CDR2 YYEEEE. CDR3 length: 15 residues. The trim removed 1 base at V and 5 bases at J, leaving 8 bases unmatched. The CDR3 loop reads CASSLLAGGLTEAFF. The DNA for the CDR3 is TGTGCCAGCAGCTTGCTTGCAGGGGGATTAACTGAAGCTTTCTTT.